Included here is one TCR beta chain sequence, with context. Its target is not known. Sequenced by immunoSEQ multiplex PCR; TCRdb stores in-frame clones only, minus some. The data contain fewer than 90,000 clones, around 87% of them seen just once; the ten biggest clones take up over 0.2%. The data derive from a study of OX40 agonist ivuxolimab in advanced cancers. Study context: Each dose-escalation patient presented with hepatocellular carcinoma, melanoma, renal cell or head and neck cancer.

Regarding the study as a whole: Relative to CD4+ cells, CD8+ T cells on average had more expanded clones. CD4+ and CD8+ blood T cells expanded clonally by week 6 at 0.1 to 3.0 mg/kg.

This CDR3 is built from 19 residues. From germline, CDR1 is LNHDA and CDR2 SQIVND (reference sequence). The V gene end was trimmed by 7 bases and the J gene end by 0 bases; junction bases not matched to a gene: 11. The V call is TRBV19, the J call TRBJ2-6; 11 bases agree with TRBD1. The sample in question was CD4+ or CD8+ T cells sorted from blood, obtained in a trial of the OX40 agonist ivuxolimab. The clonotype was recovered from an adult with an advanced solid tumor such as melanoma, head and neck, liver or kidney cancer. CDR3 sequence: CASTPGTGGPLSGANVLTF. The CDR3 nucleotides read TGTGCCAGTACCCCGGGGACAGGGGGTCCCCTCTCTGGGGCCAACGTCCTGACTTTC.